This TCR beta chain was profiled in a study of T cells in Graves' hyperthyroidism and ophthalmopathy. The study, taken as a whole, reports: The model anticipated ophthalmopathy a median around 6 months pre-onset. Within blood appeared most thyroid clonotypes that had expanded above 0.001.

This clonotype was seen only a few times. Antigen specificity is unknown. The CDR3 runs to 17 residues. Per the germline V gene, CDR1 is MNHEY and CDR2 is SMNVEV (reference sequence). V lost 3 bases, J lost 5 bases, and 9 bases stayed unmatched. Stable hyperthyroidism: no ophthalmopathy progression over 18 months of follow-up. TCR beta CDR3 sequences were amplified from RNA transcripts. HTBI primers drove first-round RT-PCR of the TCR CDR3. TCRdb re-analysed the multiplex PCR reads in MiXCR, keeping a single row per CDR3 protein. The sample lists some 620,000 distinct CDR3 sequences; 15% to 20% were seen once.

Sequencing was performed on blood. The chain combines TRBV27 with TRBJ2-1; 11 nucleotides agree with TRBD2. The source is a young woman with Graves' hyperthyroidism. The CDR3 protein is CASSFSGRASVNNEQFF. CDR3 bases: TGTGCCAGCAGTTTTAGCGGGAGGGCCTCAGTTAACAATGAGCAGTTCTTC.